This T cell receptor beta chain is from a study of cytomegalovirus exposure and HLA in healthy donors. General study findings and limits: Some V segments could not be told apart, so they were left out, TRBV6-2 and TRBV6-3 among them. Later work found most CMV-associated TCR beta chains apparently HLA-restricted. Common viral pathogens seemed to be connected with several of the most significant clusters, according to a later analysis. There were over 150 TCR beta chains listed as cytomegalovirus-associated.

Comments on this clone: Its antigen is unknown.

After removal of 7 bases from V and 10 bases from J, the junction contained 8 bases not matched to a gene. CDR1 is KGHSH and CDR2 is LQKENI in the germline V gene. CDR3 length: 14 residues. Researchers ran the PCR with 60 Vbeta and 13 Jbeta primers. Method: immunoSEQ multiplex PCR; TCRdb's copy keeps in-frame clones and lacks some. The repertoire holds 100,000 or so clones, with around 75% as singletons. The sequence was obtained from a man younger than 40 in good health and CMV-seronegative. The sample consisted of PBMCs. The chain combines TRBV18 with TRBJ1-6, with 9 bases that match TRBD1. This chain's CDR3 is CASCRDREESPLHF. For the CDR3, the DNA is TGTGCCAGCTGCCGGGACAGGGAAGAATCACCCCTCCACTTT. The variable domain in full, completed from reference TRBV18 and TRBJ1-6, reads NAGVMQNPRHLVRRRGQEARLRCSPMKGHSHVYWYRQLPEEGLKFMVYLQKENIIDESGMPKERFSAEFPKEGPSILRIQQVVRGDSAAYFCASCRDREESPLHFGNGTRLTVT.